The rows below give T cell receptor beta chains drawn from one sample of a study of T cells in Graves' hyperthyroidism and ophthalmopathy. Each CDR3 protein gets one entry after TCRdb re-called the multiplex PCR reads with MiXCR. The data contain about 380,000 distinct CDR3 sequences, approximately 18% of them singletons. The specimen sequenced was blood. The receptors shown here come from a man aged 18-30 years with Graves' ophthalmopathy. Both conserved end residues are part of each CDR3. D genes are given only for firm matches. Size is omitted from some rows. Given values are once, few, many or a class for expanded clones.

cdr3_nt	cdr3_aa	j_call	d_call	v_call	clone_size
TGCAGTGCTAGAGGGACAGGGGACACTGAAGCTTTCTTT	CSARGTGDTEAFF	TRBJ1-1	TRBD1	TRBV20-1	many
TGTGCCAGTAGTACTGGAGCCAATCAGCCCCAGCATTTT	CASSTGANQPQHF	TRBJ1-5	NA	TRBV19	many
TGCGCCAGCAGCCTCCCGGGACAGGGGCACACTGAAGCTTTCTTT	CASSLPGQGHTEAFF	TRBJ1-1	TRBD1	TRBV4-1	many
TGTGCCAGCAACAGTGGGACCCCAGGGAGTACGCAGTATTTT	CASNSGTPGSTQYF	TRBJ2-3	NA	TRBV7-2	many
TGCGCCAGCAGCCTCGATTTGACCGGGCAGAGCACAGATACGCAGTATTTT	CASSLDLTGQSTDTQYF	TRBJ2-3	NA	TRBV5-1	few
TGTGCCAGCAGTGCCTGGGAGACAGGGGGTACTGAAGCTTTCTTT	CASSAWETGGTEAFF	TRBJ1-1	TRBD1	TRBV2	NA
TGCAGCGTTGAAGAGGGGGGGACTGAAGCTTTCTTT	CSVEEGGTEAFF	TRBJ1-1	NA	TRBV29-1	NA
TGTGCCAGCAGCTTGAAGACCGGGGAGCTGTTTTTT	CASSLKTGELFF	TRBJ2-2	NA	TRBV7-9	many
TGTGCCATCAAACTGGACAGCAACCCTAACTATGGCTACACCTTC	CAIKLDSNPNYGYTF	TRBJ1-2	NA	TRBV10-3	many
TGTGCCAGCAGGGGGACAGGTGAACACACCATATATTTT	CASRGTGEHTIYF	TRBJ1-3	TRBD1	TRBV6-1	few
TGCGCCAGCAGCCATCGGGACAGGGCCGAGGAAGCTTTCTTT	CASSHRDRAEEAFF	TRBJ1-1	TRBD1	TRBV4-1	NA
TGCAGTGCCCAGGGGGGCAGCCAATTATATAATTCACCCCTCCACTTT	CSAQGGSQLYNSPLHF	TRBJ1-6	TRBD1	TRBV20-1	few
TGCAGCGTTGAATCACCGGCCCTTGATGGCTACACCTTC	CSVESPALDGYTF	TRBJ1-2	NA	TRBV29-1	few
TGTGCCAGCAGACTAGCGGTGAACACCGGGGAGCTGTTTTTT	CASRLAVNTGELFF	TRBJ2-2	TRBD2	TRBV14	NA
TGCAGTGCTAGGAGGGGGGACAGGGGGCGCACAGATACGCAGTATTTT	CSARRGDRGRTDTQYF	TRBJ2-3	TRBD1	TRBV20-1	many
TGCAGTGCGAAAGGACGGCCCGTTTATAATTCACCCCTCCACTTT	CSAKGRPVYNSPLHF	TRBJ1-6	NA	TRBV20-1	many
TGTGCCAGCAGCTTAGACGAGCAGTACTTC	CASSLDEQYF	TRBJ2-7	NA	TRBV11-2	many